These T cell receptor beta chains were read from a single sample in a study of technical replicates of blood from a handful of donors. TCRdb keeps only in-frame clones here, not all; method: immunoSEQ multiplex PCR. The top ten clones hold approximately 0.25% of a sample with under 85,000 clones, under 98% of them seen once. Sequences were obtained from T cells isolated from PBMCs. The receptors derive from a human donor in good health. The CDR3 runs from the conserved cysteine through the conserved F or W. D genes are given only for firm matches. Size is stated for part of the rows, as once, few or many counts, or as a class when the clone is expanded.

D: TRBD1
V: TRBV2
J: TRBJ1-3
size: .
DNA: TGTGCCAGCCGGGCACCGGGACAGGGGGGAAACACCATATATTTT
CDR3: CASRAPGQGGNTIYF

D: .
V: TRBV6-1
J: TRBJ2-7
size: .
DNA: TGTGCCAGCAGTGAGGTAGGGAGCTCCTACGAGCAGTACTTC
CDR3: CASSEVGSSYEQYF

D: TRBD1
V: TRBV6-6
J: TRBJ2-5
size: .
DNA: TGTGCCAGCAGCCCCCCCGGGACAGTAGAGACCCAGTACTTC
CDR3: CASSPPGTVETQYF

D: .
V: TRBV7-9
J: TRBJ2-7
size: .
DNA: TGTGCCAGCAGCTTAGATCTATACGAGCAGTACTTC
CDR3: CASSLDLYEQYF

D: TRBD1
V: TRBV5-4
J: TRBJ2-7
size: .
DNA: TGTGCCAGCAGCTTGGGGATTTTAAGGGACAGATCCTACGAGCAGTACTTC
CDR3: CASSLGILRDRSYEQYF

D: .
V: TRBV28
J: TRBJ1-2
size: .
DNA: TGTGCCAGCAGTTTGGGTCCAGGGAACTATGGCTACACCTTC
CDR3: CASSLGPGNYGYTF

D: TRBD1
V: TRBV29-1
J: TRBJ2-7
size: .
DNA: TGCAGCGTCGCGGACAGGGCCCACGAGCAGTACTTC
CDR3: CSVADRAHEQYF

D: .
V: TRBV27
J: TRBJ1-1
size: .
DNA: TGTGCCAGCAGTTTTACAGGGTTCGCTGAAGCTTTCTTT
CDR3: CASSFTGFAEAFF

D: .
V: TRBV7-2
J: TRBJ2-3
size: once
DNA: TGTGCCAGCAGCTTTCTCGAGCGCCCCACAGATACGCAGTATTTT
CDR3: CASSFLERPTDTQYF

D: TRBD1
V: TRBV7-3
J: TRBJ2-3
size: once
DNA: TGTGCCAGCAGCCCTAGACCCCTCCCAGGGGGTACGCAGTATTTT
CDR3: CASSPRPLPGGTQYF

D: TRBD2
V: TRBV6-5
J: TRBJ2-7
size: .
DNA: TGTGCCAGCAGTTACACTAGCGGGAGCTCCTACGAGCAGTACTTC
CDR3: CASSYTSGSSYEQYF

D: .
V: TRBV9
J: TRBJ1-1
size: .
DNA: TGTGCCAGCAGCGTAGCTGTGAACACTGAAGCTTTCTTT
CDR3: CASSVAVNTEAFF

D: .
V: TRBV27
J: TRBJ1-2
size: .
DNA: TGTGCCAGCAGTCCTATGGGAGGGTTGAATTATGGCTACACCTTC
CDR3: CASSPMGGLNYGYTF

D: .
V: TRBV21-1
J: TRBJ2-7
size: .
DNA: TGTGCCAGCAGCAACGGCCGGGACTACTACGAGCAGTACTTC
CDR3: CASSNGRDYYEQYF

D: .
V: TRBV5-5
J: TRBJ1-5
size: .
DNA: TGTGCCAGCAGCTTGGCCGGGGGGAATCAGCCCCAGCATTTT
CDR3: CASSLAGGNQPQHF

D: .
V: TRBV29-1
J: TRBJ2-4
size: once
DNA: TGCAGCGTTGTAGGAGGGGACGGAAACATTCAGTACTTC
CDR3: CSVVGGDGNIQYF

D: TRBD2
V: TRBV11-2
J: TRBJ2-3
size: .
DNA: TGTGCCAGCAGCTTAATGGGGACTAGCGGCACAGATACGCAGTATTTT
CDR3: CASSLMGTSGTDTQYF

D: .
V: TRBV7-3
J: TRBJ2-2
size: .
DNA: TGTGCCAGCAGCTGGGGCAGGGGAAACACCGGGGAGCTGTTTTTT
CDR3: CASSWGRGNTGELFF

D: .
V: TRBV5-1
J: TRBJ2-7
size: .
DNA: TGCGCCAGCAGCTTGGGACAGGACGCCAACGAGCAGTACTTC
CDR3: CASSLGQDANEQYF

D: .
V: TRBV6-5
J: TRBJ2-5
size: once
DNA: TGTGCCAGCAGTTATACAGGGCGAGAGACCCAGTACTTC
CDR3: CASSYTGRETQYF

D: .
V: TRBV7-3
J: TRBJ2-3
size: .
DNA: TGTGCCAGCAGCCCCTTAGGGGCTGGAGATACGCAGTATTTT
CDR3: CASSPLGAGDTQYF

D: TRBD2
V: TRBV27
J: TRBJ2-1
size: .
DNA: TGTGCCAGCAGGAGGGCGGGAGTTGACGAGCAGTTCTTC
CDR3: CASRRAGVDEQFF

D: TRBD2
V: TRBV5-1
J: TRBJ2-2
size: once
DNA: TGCGCCAGCAGGAAGGCGGGGGACACCGGGGAGCTGTTTTTT
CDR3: CASRKAGDTGELFF

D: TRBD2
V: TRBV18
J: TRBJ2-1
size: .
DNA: TGTGCCAGCTCACCGGGACTAGCTACCTACAATGAGCAGTTCTTC
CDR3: CASSPGLATYNEQFF

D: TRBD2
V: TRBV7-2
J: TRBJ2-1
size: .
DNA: TGTGCCAGCAGCTTACTAGCGGGAGCACTCGATGAGCAGTTCTTC
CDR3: CASSLLAGALDEQFF

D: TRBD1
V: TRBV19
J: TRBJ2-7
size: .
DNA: TGTGCCAGTAGAGACAGGGGCAGTGCCTACGAGCAGTACTTC
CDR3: CASRDRGSAYEQYF

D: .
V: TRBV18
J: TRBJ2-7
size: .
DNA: TGTGCCAGCTCAGTAGGGACTCTACGGGAGCAGTACTTC
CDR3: CASSVGTLREQYF

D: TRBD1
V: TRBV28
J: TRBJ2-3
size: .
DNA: TGTGCCAGCATCAATCCGGGACAGGGCACAGATACGCAGTATTTT
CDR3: CASINPGQGTDTQYF

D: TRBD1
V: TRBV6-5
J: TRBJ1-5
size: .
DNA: TGTGCCAGCAGAACGGACAGGGGGCTGAATCAGCCCCAGCATTTT
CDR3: CASRTDRGLNQPQHF

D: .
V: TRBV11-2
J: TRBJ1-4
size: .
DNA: TGTGCCAGCAGCCCACCCCCTTATGGAGGTGAAAAACTGTTTTTT
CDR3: CASSPPPYGGEKLFF

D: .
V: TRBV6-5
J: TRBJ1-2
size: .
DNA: TGTGCCACGAAACAATTTAACTATGGCTACACCTTC
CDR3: CATKQFNYGYTF

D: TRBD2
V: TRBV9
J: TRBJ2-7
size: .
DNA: TGTGCCAGCAGGTTACTAGCGGGGGCTTCAACCTACGAGCAGTACTTC
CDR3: CASRLLAGASTYEQYF

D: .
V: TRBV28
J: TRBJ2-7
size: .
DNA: TGTGCCAGCAGTTTAAATTCTAGGGGCGGCAACTACGAGCAGTACTTC
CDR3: CASSLNSRGGNYEQYF

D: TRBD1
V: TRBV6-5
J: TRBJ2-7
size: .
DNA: TGTGCCAGCAGTTACGGGACAGGGGGTGGAAACTACGAGCAGTACTTC
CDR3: CASSYGTGGGNYEQYF

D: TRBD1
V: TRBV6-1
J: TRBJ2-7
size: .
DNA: TGTGCCAGCAGTGGCACCGGGACAGGACCCTTACATTACTCCTACGAGCAGTACTTC
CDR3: CASSGTGTGPLHYSYEQYF

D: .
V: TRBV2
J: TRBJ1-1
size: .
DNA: TGTGCCAGCAAGCTGGGGGGGCTCACCAGGGGCCACACTGAAGCTTTCTTT
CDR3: CASKLGGLTRGHTEAFF

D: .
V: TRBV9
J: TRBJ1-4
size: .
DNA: TGTGCCAGCAGCGTAGGGGGAGCAACTAATGAAAAACTGTTTTTT
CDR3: CASSVGGATNEKLFF

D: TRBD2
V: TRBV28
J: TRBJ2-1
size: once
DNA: TGTGCCAGCAGTTCCCCCCCTCGACTAGCGGGAGGGCCCCGAAGGTCCTACAATGAGCAGTTCTTC
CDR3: CASSSPPRLAGGPRRSYNEQFF

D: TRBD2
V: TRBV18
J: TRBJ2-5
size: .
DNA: TGTGCCAGCTCGATTAGCGGGAGCAGAGAGACCCAGTACTTC
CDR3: CASSISGSRETQYF

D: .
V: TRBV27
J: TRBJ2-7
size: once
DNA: TGTGCCAGCAAAAGCGTCAGCGCCTCCTACGAGCAGTACTTC
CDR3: CASKSVSASYEQYF

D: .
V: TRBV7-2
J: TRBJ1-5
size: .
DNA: TGTGCCAGCAGCTTAGGACAGAATAGCAATCAGCCCCAGCATTTT
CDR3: CASSLGQNSNQPQHF